The rows below give T cell receptor beta chains drawn from one sample of a study of blood T cells in healthy people across ages. TCRdb reprocessed the 5' RACE reads with MiXCR, giving one entry per CDR3 protein. The sample lists around 1,900,000 distinct CDR3 sequences; about 39% were seen once. Sequences were obtained from blood. The receptors derive from a human donor in good health. Both conserved end residues are part of each CDR3. A D gene is named only where the DNA matches it firmly.

.	TRBD1	TRBV12-3/TRBV12-4	CASSLMRTGSYEQYF
TRBJ1-5	.	TRBV6-5	CASWSGINQPQHF
TRBJ1-1	.	TRBV5-1	CASSYGQTSWDFTETFF
TRBJ2-5	.	TRBV20-1	CSARPGAAGDEGTQYF
TRBJ2-7	TRBD1	TRBV5-1	CASRYRDRGYEQYF
TRBJ2-3	TRBD2	TRBV7-2	CASSSRGLAGAGEDTQYF
TRBJ2-7	TRBD2	TRBV28	CASWSGGAKEQYF
TRBJ1-6	TRBD1	TRBV20-1	CSARDPQGANSPLHF
TRBJ2-5	.	TRBV5-1	CASSGQETPYF
TRBJ2-7	.	TRBV2	CALSTGTYEQYF
TRBJ1-2	.	TRBV20-1	CSASPLRMANYGYTF
TRBJ1-2	.	TRBV20-1	CSAPSETDYGYTF
TRBJ2-1	TRBD2	TRBV7-2	CASSLGLAYNEQFF
TRBJ2-3	TRBD2	TRBV20-1	CSALPLTSGGWTDTQYF
TRBJ2-7	.	TRBV2	CAGSEDGYSYEQYF
TRBJ1-1	.	TRBV4-1	CASSQTRDQEAFF
TRBJ1-2	.	TRBV4-3	CASSQDYNNYGYTF
TRBJ2-2	TRBD1	TRBV18	CASSSGTAKLNTGELFF
TRBJ1-2	.	TRBV7-2	CASSQSTGVLGGYTF
TRBJ1-2	.	TRBV7-9	CASSFPSANYGYTF
TRBJ1-2	.	TRBV20-1	CSAPQGYTF
TRBJ1-2	.	TRBV18	CASSPPSRPQGYTF
TRBJ1-4	TRBD1	TRBV6-1	CVSSERGREKLFF
TRBJ1-4	.	TRBV4-3	CASSPGQINEKLFF